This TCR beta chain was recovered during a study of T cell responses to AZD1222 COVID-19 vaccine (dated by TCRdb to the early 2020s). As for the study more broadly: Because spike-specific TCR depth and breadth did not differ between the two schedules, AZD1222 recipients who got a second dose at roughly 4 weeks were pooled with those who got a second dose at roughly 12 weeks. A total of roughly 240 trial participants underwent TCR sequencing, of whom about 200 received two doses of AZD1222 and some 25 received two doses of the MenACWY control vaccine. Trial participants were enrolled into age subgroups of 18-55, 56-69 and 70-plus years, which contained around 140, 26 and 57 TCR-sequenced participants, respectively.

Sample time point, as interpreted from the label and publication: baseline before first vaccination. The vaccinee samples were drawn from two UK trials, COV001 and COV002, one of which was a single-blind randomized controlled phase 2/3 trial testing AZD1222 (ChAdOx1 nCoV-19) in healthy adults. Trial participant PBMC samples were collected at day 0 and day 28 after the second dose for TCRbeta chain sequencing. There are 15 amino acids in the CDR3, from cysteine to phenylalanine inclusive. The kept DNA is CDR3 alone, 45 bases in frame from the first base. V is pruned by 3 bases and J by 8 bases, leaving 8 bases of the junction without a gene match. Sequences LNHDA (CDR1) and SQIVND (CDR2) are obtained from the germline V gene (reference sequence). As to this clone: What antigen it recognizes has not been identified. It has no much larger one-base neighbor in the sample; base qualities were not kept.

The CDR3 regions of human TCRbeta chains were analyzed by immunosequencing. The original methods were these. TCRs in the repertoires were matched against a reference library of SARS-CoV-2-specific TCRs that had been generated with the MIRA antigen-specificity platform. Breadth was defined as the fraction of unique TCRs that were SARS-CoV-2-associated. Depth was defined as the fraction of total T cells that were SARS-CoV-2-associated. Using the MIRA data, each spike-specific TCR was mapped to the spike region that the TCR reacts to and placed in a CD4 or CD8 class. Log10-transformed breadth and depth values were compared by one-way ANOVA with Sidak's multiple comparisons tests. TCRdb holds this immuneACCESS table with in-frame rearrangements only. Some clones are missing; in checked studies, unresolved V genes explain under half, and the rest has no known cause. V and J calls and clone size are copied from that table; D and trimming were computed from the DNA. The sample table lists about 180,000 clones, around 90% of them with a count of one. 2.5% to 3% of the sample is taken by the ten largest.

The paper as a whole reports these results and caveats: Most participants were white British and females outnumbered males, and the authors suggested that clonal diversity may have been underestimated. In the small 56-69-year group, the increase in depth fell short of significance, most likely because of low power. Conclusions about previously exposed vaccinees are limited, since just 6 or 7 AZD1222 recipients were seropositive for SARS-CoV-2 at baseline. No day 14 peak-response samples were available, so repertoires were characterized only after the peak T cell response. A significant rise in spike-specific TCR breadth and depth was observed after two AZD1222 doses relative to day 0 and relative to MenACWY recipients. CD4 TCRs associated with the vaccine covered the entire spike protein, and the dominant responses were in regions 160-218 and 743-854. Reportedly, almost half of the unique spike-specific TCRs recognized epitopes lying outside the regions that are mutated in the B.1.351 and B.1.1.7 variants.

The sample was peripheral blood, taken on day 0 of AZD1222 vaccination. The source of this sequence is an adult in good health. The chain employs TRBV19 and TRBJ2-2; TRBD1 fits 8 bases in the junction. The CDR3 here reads CASSIGQGVWGELFF. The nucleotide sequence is TGTGCCAGTAGTATCGGACAGGGTGTTTGGGGGGAGCTGTTTTTT.